These T cell receptor beta chains were read from a single sample in a study of T cell repertoires in aging, cancer and after chemotherapy. TCRdb re-called the multiplex PCR reads through MiXCR, storing one row per CDR3 protein. The sample has approximately 1,700 distinct CDR3 sequences, approximately 34% seen once; the top ten hold about a fifth. The sample was blood. The receptor source for this set is a human donor with a solid tumor. Both conserved end residues are part of each CDR3. D genes are given only for firm matches. Expanded clones get a size class; other rows say once, few or many, or leave the size out.

-,-,TRBJ1-5,TRBV7-2,CASSLAQNQPQHF,TGTGCCAGCAGCTTAGCCCAGAATCAGCCCCAGCATTTT
-,-,TRBJ2-3,TRBV6-1,CASMQAVLTDTQYF,TGTGCCAGCATGCAGGCAGTTCTCACAGATACGCAGTATTTT
few,-,TRBJ1-2,TRBV20-1,CSARRQGWGYTF,TGCAGTGCTAGGCGGCAGGGTTGGGGCTACACCTTC
-,TRBD1,TRBJ1-3,TRBV7-3,CASRLDRGPSGNTIYF,TGTGCCAGCAGGTTGGACAGGGGACCTTCTGGAAACACCATATATTTT
-,-,TRBJ1-3,TRBV6-5,CASSYRRSGNTIYF,TGTGCCAGCAGTTACCGCAGGAGTGGAAACACCATATATTTT
-,-,TRBJ2-7,TRBV6-1,CASRRGLSYEQYF,TGTGCCAGCAGACGGGGGCTTTCGTACGAGCAGTACTTC
-,-,TRBJ1-1,TRBV6-5,CASVGGFEAFF,TGTGCCAGCGTGGGGGGCTTCGAAGCTTTCTTT
-,-,TRBJ2-3,TRBV18,CASSTSSDTQYF,TGTGCCAGCTCTACCTCATCAGATACGCAGTATTTT
-,TRBD1,TRBJ1-2,TRBV7-6,CASSWGQGDGYTF,TGTGCCAGCAGCTGGGGACAGGGCGATGGCTACACCTTC
few,-,TRBJ2-2,TRBV29-1,CSGLRRGGTGELFF,TGCAGCGGCCTAAGGAGGGGAGGCACCGGGGAGCTGTTTTTT
-,-,TRBJ2-2,TRBV6-5,CASRVGQNTGELFF,TGTGCCAGCAGGGTGGGACAGAACACCGGGGAGCTGTTTTTT
few,-,TRBJ2-7,TRBV6-5,CASSYMGWNEQYF,TGTGCCAGCAGTTACATGGGCTGGAACGAGCAGTACTTT
-,TRBD1,TRBJ1-1,TRBV5-1,CASSLGTGAVTEAFF,TGCGCCAGCAGCTTGGGGACAGGGGCCGTCACTGAAGCTTTCTTT
-,TRBD2,TRBJ2-2,TRBV10-2,CASSNGLAGSGELFF,TGCGCCAGCAGCAACGGGTTAGCGGGGTCCGGGGAGCTGTTTTTT
-,TRBD2,TRBJ2-5,TRBV5-6,CASSKLAGGKETQYF,TGTGCCAGCAGCAAACTAGCGGGGGGAAAAGAGACCCAGTACTTC
-,-,TRBJ1-1,TRBV6-5,CASSPPISKAEAFF,TGTGCCAGCAGCCCCCCGATATCGAAGGCTGAAGCTTTCTTT
few,-,TRBJ2-1,TRBV20-1,CSARGDSYNEQFF,TGCAGTGCTAGAGGGGACTCCTACAATGAGCAGTTCTTC
few,-,TRBJ2-7,TRBV10-1,CASRSYEQYF,TGCGCCAGCAGGTCCTACGAGCAGTACTTC
-,TRBD1,TRBJ1-2,TRBV10-3,CAISASGTGMVGYTF,TGTGCCATCAGTGCCTCCGGGACAGGGATGGTCGGCTACACCTTC
-,TRBD2,TRBJ2-3,TRBV5-4,CASSKGLAESTQYF,TGTGCCAGCAGCAAGGGACTAGCTGAAAGTACGCAGTATTTT
few,-,TRBJ1-6,TRBV27,CASSRGDYNSPLHF,TGTGCCAGCAGTCGAGGGGACTATAATTCACCCCTCCACTTT
-,-,TRBJ2-3,TRBV20-1,CSARVPSVDTQYF,TGCAGTGCTAGAGTCCCTTCGGTGGATACGCAGTATTTT
-,TRBD2,TRBJ2-3,TRBV12-3/TRBV12-4,CASSESTPREGQYF,TGTGCCAGCAGTGAGTCTACCCCCAGGGAGGGGCAGTATTTT
few,-,TRBJ2-7,TRBV19,CASSIYGRTDISYEQYF,TGTGCCAGTAGTATTTACGGGCGGACCGACATCTCCTACGAGCAGTACTTC
-,-,TRBJ1-1,TRBV7-2,CASSSYTNTEAFF,TGTGCCAGCAGCTCTTATACGAACACTGAAGCTTTCTTT
once,-,TRBJ1-5,TRBV7-9,CASSLEREPQHF,TGTGCCAGCAGCTTAGAAAGGGAGCCCCAGCATTTT
few,-,TRBJ1-3,TRBV30,CAWKATGNTIYF,TGTGCCTGGAAAGCAACTGGAAACACCATATATTTT
few,-,TRBJ1-2,TRBV4-2,CASSYLGPDGYTF,TGTGCCAGCAGCTACCTCGGACCTGATGGCTACACCTTC
few,TRBD1,TRBJ1-1,TRBV20-1,CSARDTRNRGRRTEAFF,TGCAGTGCTAGAGATACCAGAAACAGGGGGCGAAGAACTGAAGCTTTCTTT
few,-,TRBJ1-2,TRBV6-6,CASSYDRSHPANYGYTF,TGTGCCAGCAGTTACGACCGGTCACACCCCGCTAACTATGGCTACACCTTC
once,TRBD2,TRBJ2-5,TRBV11-2,CASSLGPQAGGVETQYF,TGTGCCAGCAGCTTAGGACCACAGGCGGGGGGGGTAGAGACCCAGTACTTC
few,-,TRBJ1-1,TRBV19,CATGWQWNTEAFF,TGTGCCACGGGGTGGCAGTGGAACACTGAAGCTTTCTTT
-,-,TRBJ1-1,TRBV27,CASSRRSGNTEAFF,TGTGCCAGCAGTCGGAGGAGCGGCAACACTGAAGCTTTCTTT
large,TRBD1,TRBJ1-2,TRBV27,CASSALGQGHGYTF,TGTGCCAGCAGTGCTCTGGGACAGGGGCATGGCTACACCTTC
-,-,TRBJ1-1,TRBV30,CAYQIRNTEAFF,TGTGCCTATCAAATTAGGAACACTGAAGCTTTCTTT